These 16 T cell receptor beta chains were sequenced from one sample in a study of siplizumab effects on memory and regulatory T cells. Here immunoSEQ multiplex PCR was the method, and the copy in TCRdb shows in-frame clones only, minus some. The sample contains 85,000 to 120,000 clones, 92% of which appear only once. The material sequenced was CD4+ T cells sorted from blood. These receptors were taken from a human donor in good health.

The V gene is TRBV29-1, the J gene TRBJ2-7; no reliable D call. Deletions cut 4 bases from V and 6 bases from J, with 16 bases between. CDR1 and CDR2 (germline): SQVTM, ANQGSEA. CDR3 length: 13 residues. The CDR3 sequence: CSVGQNLVGEQYF. In DNA, the CDR3 is TGCAGCGTTGGTCAGAATTTGGTGGGCGAGCAGTACTTC.

This chain uses TRBV6-5 with TRBJ2-1; no definite D call. Germline assignment: CDR1 MNHEY and CDR2 SVGAGI. The CDR3 consists of 13 residues. V lost 4 bases and J 7 bases, leaving 11 bases between the germline ends. CDR3 sequence reads: CASSSLIRNEQFF. DNA for the CDR3: TGTGCCAGCAGTTCCCTAATCCGGAATGAGCAGTTCTTC.

V gene TRBV19 combines with J gene TRBJ1-1; no firm D call. The V and J ends lost 5 bases and 1 base respectively, with 17 bases between them. CDR1 LNHDA and CDR2 SQIVND come from the germline V gene (reference sequence). The CDR3 sequence is 16 residues long. CDR3 sequence (DNA): TGTGCCAGTAGTCTATACGCGGCCCTCCCGAACACTGAAGCTTTCTTT. Translating it yields CASSLYAALPNTEAFF. The whole variable domain, remainder taken from reference TRBV19 and TRBJ1-1, is DGGITQSPKYLFRKEGQNVTLSCEQNLNHDAMYWYRQDPGQGLRLIYYSQIVNDFQKGDIAEGYSVSREKKESFPLTVTSAQKNPTAFYLCASSLYAALPNTEAFFGQGTRLTVV.

The V gene is TRBV2, the J gene TRBJ2-5; a weak D match, TRBD1 (5 bases). Trimming took off 4 bases at V and 3 bases at J, with 6 bases between the two ends. The germline gives CDR1 SNHLY, CDR2 FYNNEI. The CDR3 extends over 12 amino acids. CDR3: CASSGQKETQYF. CDR3 nucleotide sequence: TGTGCCAGCAGTGGACAGAAAGAGACCCAGTACTTC.

This rearrangement joins TRBV2 to TRBJ2-2, with D possibly TRBD1 on 6 matching bases. The CDR3 has 14 amino acids. CDR1 is SNHLY and CDR2 is FYNNEI in the germline V gene. The V end was cut by 7 bases, the J end by 1 base, with 10 bases between. The CDR3 DNA reads TGTGCCAGCACGCGGACAGAGAACACCGGGGAGCTGTTTTTT. It encodes CASTRTENTGELFF.

The chain is built from TRBV18 and TRBJ2-1; TRBD1 is a possible D gene (5 bases). The CDR3 totals 15 residues. V was trimmed by 3 bases and J by 5 bases, leaving 14 bases between them. The germline gives CDR1 KGHSH, CDR2 LQKENI. CDR3: CASSPRIGQHNEQFF. DNA for the CDR3: TGTGCCAGCTCACCTAGAATCGGACAACACAATGAGCAGTTCTTC.

This clone was counted a few times. The chain links TRBV28 to TRBJ1-2, with 9 bases fitting TRBD1. CDR3 size: 17 residues. The ends lost 3 bases at V and 7 bases at J; junction bases unmatched: 15. Germline CDR1 reads MDHEN; CDR2 reads SYDVKM. The chain's CDR3 is CASSFPPPGQGMVGYTF. The CDR3 DNA is TGTGCCAGCAGTTTTCCCCCTCCGGGACAGGGTATGGTTGGCTACACCTTC.

The chain couples TRBV15 to TRBJ2-3, with 7 bases lining up with TRBD2. The CDR3 spans 17 residues. Looked up from germline, CDR1 is LNHNV and CDR2 is YYDKDF (reference sequence). J lost 4 bases, V lost 1 base, and 11 bases had no gene match. The CDR3 region has the DNA TGTGCCACCAGCAGAGCATCGGGACGCGGGAGCGCAGATACGCAGTATTTT. Its protein product is CATSRASGRGSADTQYF.

The chain employs TRBV14 and TRBJ2-7; D may be TRBD1 or TRBD2 (6 bases each). Trimming shortened V by 4 bases and J by 2 bases, and 18 bases separated the two germline ends. Germline V lookup: CDR1 SGHDN, CDR2 FVKESK. The CDR3 covers 16 residues. This CDR3 is CASSPWGSGATYEQYF. Written as DNA, the CDR3 is TGTGCCAGCAGCCCATGGGGTTCGGGGGCTACCTACGAGCAGTACTTC.

The rearrangement joins TRBV7-9 to TRBJ2-5; a weak D match, TRBD2 (5 bases). V lost 1 base and J 10 bases, leaving 10 bases between the germline ends. The CDR3 loop spans 12 amino acids. Germline values: CDR1 SEHNR, CDR2 FQNEAQ (reference sequence). In DNA form, the CDR3 reads TGTGCCAGCAGCTTAGAAATAGGAGGCCAGTACTTC. This gives the protein CASSLEIGGQYF.

This rearrangement joins TRBV19 to TRBJ1-2, with D perhaps matching TRBD1 (5 bases). This CDR3 is 17 amino acids long. Germline loops: CDR1 LNHDA, CDR2 SQIVND (reference sequence). V lost 7 bases to trimming and J lost 3 bases, with 24 bases between them. CDR3 bases: TGTGCCAGTACCAGAACCCTTGGGGGGGTAGTTGACTATGGCTACACCTTC. The encoded protein is CASTRTLGGVVDYGYTF.

The chain couples TRBV6-4 to TRBJ1-5, with TRBD1 matching 7 bases. With V trimmed by 8 bases and J by 3 bases, 13 bases remained unmatched. CDR3 length: 16 residues. Germline assignment: CDR1 MRHNA and CDR2 SNTAGT. In DNA, the CDR3 is TGTGCCAGCCAACTGTATCCGGGACAGTCCAATCAGCCCCAGCATTTT. Amino acid sequence: CASQLYPGQSNQPQHF.

This clone was seen only once. J is TRBJ2-2 and V is TRBV5-3, with D maybe TRBD2 (5 bases). TRBV5-3 belongs to the ORF category, with a function that is uncertain. This CDR3 contains 19 residues. The V and J ends lost 1 base and 3 bases respectively, with 22 bases between them. This CDR3 reads CARSLPYREVSTYTGELFF. CDR3 DNA: TGTGCCAGAAGCTTGCCGTACCGGGAAGTCTCCACTTACACCGGGGAGCTGTTTTTT.

The rearrangement uses TRBV14 and TRBJ1-2, with a weak D call TRBD1 (6 bases). The CDR3 has 13 residues. V was pared by 3 bases and J by 8 bases, with 13 bases between. CDR1 is SGHDN, CDR2 FVKESK, per germline. CDR3 coding DNA: TGTGCCAGCAGCCAGTACAGGGTAGACGGCTACACCTTC. Its translation: CASSQYRVDGYTF.

The chain carries TRBV15 and TRBJ2-4, with D tentatively TRBD1 (5 bases). V lost 0 bases and J lost 0, with 6 bases in between. The germline CDR1 and CDR2 sequences are LNHNV and YYDKDF (reference sequence). This CDR3 comprises 15 residues. CDR3 protein: CATSRDQGAKNIQYF. Written as DNA, the CDR3 is TGTGCCACCAGCAGAGACCAGGGAGCCAAAAACATTCAGTACTTC.

The J gene is TRBJ2-1, the V gene TRBV4-1, with TRBD2 matching over 8 bases. J was trimmed by 8 bases and V by 0 bases; bases with no gene match: 6. The CDR3 is made up of 15 amino acids. Germline V gene data show CDR1 as MGHRA and CDR2 as YSYEKL. The CDR3 DNA reads TGCGCCAGCAGCCAAGAAGGCGGGAGGAGACATGAGCAGTTCTTC. Translated, it gives CASSQEGGRRHEQFF.